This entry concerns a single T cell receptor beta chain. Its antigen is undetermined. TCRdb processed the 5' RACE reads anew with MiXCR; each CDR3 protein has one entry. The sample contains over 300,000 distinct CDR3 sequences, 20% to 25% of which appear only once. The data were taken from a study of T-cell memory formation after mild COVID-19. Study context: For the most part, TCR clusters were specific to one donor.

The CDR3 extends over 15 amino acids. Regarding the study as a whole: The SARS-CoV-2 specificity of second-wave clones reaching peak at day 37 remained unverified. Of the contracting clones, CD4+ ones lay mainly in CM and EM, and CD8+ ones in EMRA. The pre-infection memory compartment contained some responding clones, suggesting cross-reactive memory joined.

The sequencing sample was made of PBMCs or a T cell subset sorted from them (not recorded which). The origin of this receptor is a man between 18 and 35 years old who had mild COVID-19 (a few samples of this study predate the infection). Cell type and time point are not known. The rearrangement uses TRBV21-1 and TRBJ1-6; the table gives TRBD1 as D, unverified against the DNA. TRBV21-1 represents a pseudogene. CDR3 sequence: CASSRDRDDSSPLHF. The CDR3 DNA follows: TGTGCCAGCAGCAGAGACAGGGATGACAGTTCACCCCTCCACTTT.